Listed below are T cell receptor beta chains from one sample, sequenced in a study of PD-1 blockade in classical Hodgkin lymphoma. Clones were sequenced by immunoSEQ multiplex PCR, and TCRdb holds only the in-frame ones, with some missing. This repertoire shows about 84,000 clones, roughly nine tenths found once; its top ten account for 22%. The sequences come from peripheral blood mononuclear cells (PBMCs), collected at baseline. Receptor source: a human donor with classical Hodgkin lymphoma. CDR3s include the opening cysteine and the closing phenylalanine or tryptophan. Each record gives: J gene, D gene, V gene, clone size, CDR3 DNA, CDR3 protein. A D gene is named only where the DNA matches it firmly. Size is stated for part of the rows, as once, few or many counts, or as a class when the clone is expanded.

TRBJ2-3	-	TRBV7-2	-	TGTGCCAGCACCATAATCGGTACAGGGAAGACAGATACGCAGTATTTT	CASTIIGTGKTDTQYF
TRBJ1-1	TRBD1	TRBV28	-	TGTGCCAGCATCAATCAAGGGGGGACAGGGGTCACTGAAGCTTTCTTT	CASINQGGTGVTEAFF
TRBJ1-2	TRBD1	TRBV14	-	TGTGCCAGCAGCCCGGGACAGGTCTATGGCTACACCTTC	CASSPGQVYGYTF
TRBJ2-1	-	TRBV30	-	TGTGCCTGGTCAAAGGCGGGGATTGAGAGGTTCTTC	CAWSKAGIERFF
TRBJ1-2	-	TRBV10-3	few	TGTGCCATCAGCCCAGGGACGGAGTATGGCTACACCTTC	CAISPGTEYGYTF
TRBJ1-4	TRBD1	TRBV18	-	TGTGCCAGCTCACCACTCACAGGGGGAGCTAATGAAAAACTGTTTTTT	CASSPLTGGANEKLFF
TRBJ1-1	-	TRBV4-3	-	TGCGCCAGCAGCCAAGAGACGTGGGGCACTGAAGCTTTCTTT	CASSQETWGTEAFF
TRBJ2-2	TRBD1	TRBV7-9	-	TGTGCCAGTATTTCCGGGACAGCTTACACCGGGGAGCTGTTTTTT	CASISGTAYTGELFF
TRBJ1-1	-	TRBV30	-	TGTGCCTGGAGTTCGCCTGGACCGGGGGACACTGAAGCTTTCTTT	CAWSSPGPGDTEAFF
TRBJ2-7	-	TRBV19	-	TGTGCCAGTCGGCATAAGAGCTCCTACGAGCAGTACTTC	CASRHKSSYEQYF
TRBJ2-3	TRBD2	TRBV6-4	-	TGTGCCAGCAAGACCTTAGCGGGAACCCCCACAGATACGCAGTATTTT	CASKTLAGTPTDTQYF
TRBJ2-3	-	TRBV11-2	-	TGTGCCAGCAGCTTTAGACTGAGAGCTAGCACAGATACGCAGTATTTT	CASSFRLRASTDTQYF
TRBJ1-1	-	TRBV5-1	-	TGCGCCAGCAGCTTGGTATCAGGGGCGAACACTGAAGCTTTCTTT	CASSLVSGANTEAFF
TRBJ1-1	-	TRBV4-1	-	TGCGCCAGCAGCCAAGAGACGGGCAGCTATAACACTGAAGCTTTCTTT	CASSQETGSYNTEAFF
TRBJ2-3	-	TRBV5-8	-	TGTGCCAGCAGCTTCGGGGCAGATACGCAGTATTTT	CASSFGADTQYF
TRBJ1-3	-	TRBV5-1	-	TGCGCCAGCAGCTTGGGGGTCGTTTCTGGAAACACCATATATTTT	CASSLGVVSGNTIYF
TRBJ1-1	TRBD1	TRBV5-6	-	TGTGCCAGCAACCCTGGACAGGGTACTGAAGCTTTCTTT	CASNPGQGTEAFF
TRBJ1-4	-	TRBV28	-	TGTGCCAGCGGGTTGGGAAAACTGTTTTTT	CASGLGKLFF
TRBJ2-1	TRBD2	TRBV28	once	TGTGCCAGCAGTTTGCGGGGGGGCTACAATGAGCAGTTCTTC	CASSLRGGYNEQFF
TRBJ1-2	TRBD1	TRBV19	-	TGTGCCAGTAGTATTTTGACAGGGGGCCTGGGCTACACCTTC	CASSILTGGLGYTF
TRBJ2-5	-	TRBV5-1	-	TGCGCCAGCAGCCTAGGTAGGGCGGGGGAGACCCAGTACTTC	CASSLGRAGETQYF
TRBJ2-3	TRBD2	TRBV5-4	-	TGTGCCAGCAGTGGCGGGGGACTAGGGGGAGATACGCAGTATTTT	CASSGGGLGGDTQYF
TRBJ2-7	-	TRBV25-1	-	TGTGCCAGCAGTGAGGGAGGGACAGGACGTGGGTACGAGCAGTACTTC	CASSEGGTGRGYEQYF